A selection of T cell receptor beta chains follows, all from one sample in a study of post-analysis software for immune sequencing data. TCRdb re-called the PCR reads through MiXCR, storing one row per CDR3 protein. Among about 460,000 distinct CDR3 sequences listed, nearly 45% were seen once. Source material: blood. The receptors shown here come from a girl aged 5-17 years with multiple sclerosis. CDR3s include the opening cysteine and the closing phenylalanine or tryptophan. The order of the fields is J gene, D gene, clone size, V gene, CDR3 DNA, CDR3 protein. The D gene is left open where the match is weak. Some rows mark clone size as missing; the rest say once, few, many or name a class of expanded clone.

TRBJ2-7,NA,NA,TRBV5-1,TGCGCCAGCAGCTTGGTGGTGAGAGACAATGAGCAGTACTTC,CASSLVVRDNEQYF
TRBJ1-1,NA,NA,TRBV18,TGTGCCAGCTCACCCCTCCTGGGGATGACTGAAGCTTTCTTT,CASSPLLGMTEAFF
TRBJ1-1,NA,NA,TRBV12-3/TRBV12-4,TGTGCCAGTAGTTTTTACGGCATGAACACTGAAGCTTTCTTT,CASSFYGMNTEAFF
TRBJ1-5,NA,few,TRBV27,TGTGCCAGCAGTTTATGGGCCGGACATCCGGGGGGAAATCAGCCCCAGCATTTT,CASSLWAGHPGGNQPQHF
TRBJ2-1,NA,NA,TRBV5-1,TGCGCCAGCAGCTTGTCTCTAAACGGGGGCGCCCCTCCCTTCTCCGACAATGAGCAGTTCTTC,CASSLSLNGGAPPFSDNEQFF
TRBJ2-7,NA,few,TRBV18,TGTGCCAGCTCACCCGGGGACTCCTACGAGCAGTACTTC,CASSPGDSYEQYF
TRBJ1-5,NA,NA,TRBV4-1,TGCGCCAGCAGCCAGGATACTTGGGGAAGCAATCAGCCCCAGCATTTT,CASSQDTWGSNQPQHF
TRBJ1-2,NA,few,TRBV28,TGTGCCAGCAGTTCCCAGACAGACACCTATGGCTACACCTTC,CASSSQTDTYGYTF
TRBJ2-7,NA,few,TRBV28,TGTGCCAGCAGTCGAGGGAGCCACGAGCAGTACTTC,CASSRGSHEQYF
TRBJ2-3,TRBD1,few,TRBV12-3/TRBV12-4,TGTGCCAGCAGTTTAGTCGGACAGGGGGATACGCAGTATTTT,CASSLVGQGDTQYF
TRBJ2-7,TRBD2,NA,TRBV29-1,TGCAGCGTCCTAGGAGCCGGGACTAGCATCTACGAGCAGTACTTC,CSVLGAGTSIYEQYF
TRBJ2-7,NA,NA,TRBV7-3,TGTGCCAGCAGCCTAAAGGGCACAGCCGGGCAGTACTTC,CASSLKGTAGQYF
TRBJ1-1,NA,few,TRBV7-9,TGTGCCAGCAGCTTACAGGGGAGGATGAACACTGAAGCTTTCTTT,CASSLQGRMNTEAFF
TRBJ2-1,TRBD2,few,TRBV29-1,TGCACCGCTATCGGGGCGGGAGTTTCCGATGAGCAGTTCTTC,CTAIGAGVSDEQFF
TRBJ1-4,NA,NA,TRBV7-2,TGTGCCAGCAGCCGTGGACCTGTTAATGAAAAACTGTTTTTT,CASSRGPVNEKLFF
TRBJ1-5,NA,NA,TRBV12-3/TRBV12-4,TGTGCCAGCAGTTTCGGGTCGAGTTCTGACTCCGATCAGCCCCAGCATTTT,CASSFGSSSDSDQPQHF
TRBJ1-5,NA,NA,TRBV7-4,TGTGCCAGCAGCTGGTCAGGGGAGCGAAATCAGCCCCAGCATTTT,CASSWSGERNQPQHF
TRBJ2-4,NA,NA,TRBV12-3/TRBV12-4,TGTGCCAGCAGTTTTGCTGGGGCCAAAAACATTCAGTACTTC,CASSFAGAKNIQYF
TRBJ2-7,NA,NA,TRBV5-1,TGCGCCAGCAGCATCTCCGGGACGGCTTCCTACGAGCAGTACTTC,CASSISGTASYEQYF
TRBJ2-2,TRBD2,few,TRBV4-1,TGCGCCAGCAGCCAAGGCTTGTCGGTAACTAGCGAGGCCGGGGAGCTGTTTTTT,CASSQGLSVTSEAGELFF
TRBJ1-1,NA,NA,TRBV29-1,TGCAGCGTTGATAATCATGTGAACACTGAAGCTTTCTTT,CSVDNHVNTEAFF